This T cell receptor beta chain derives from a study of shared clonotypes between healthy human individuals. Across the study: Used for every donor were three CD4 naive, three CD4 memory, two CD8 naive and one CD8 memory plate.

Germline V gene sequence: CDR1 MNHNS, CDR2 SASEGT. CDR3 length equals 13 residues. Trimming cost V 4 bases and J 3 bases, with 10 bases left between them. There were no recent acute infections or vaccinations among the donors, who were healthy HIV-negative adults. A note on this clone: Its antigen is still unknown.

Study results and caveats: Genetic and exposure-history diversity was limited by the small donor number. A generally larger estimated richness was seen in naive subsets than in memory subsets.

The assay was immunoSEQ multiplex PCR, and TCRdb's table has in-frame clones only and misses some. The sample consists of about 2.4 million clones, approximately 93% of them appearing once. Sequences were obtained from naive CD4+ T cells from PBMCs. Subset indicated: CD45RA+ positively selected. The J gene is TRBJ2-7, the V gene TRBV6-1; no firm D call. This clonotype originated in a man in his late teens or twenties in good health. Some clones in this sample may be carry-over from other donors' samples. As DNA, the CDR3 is TGTGCCAGCAGTGTAAGGGCCGACTACGAGCAGTACTTC. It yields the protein CASSVRADYEQYF.